The entry below gives a single TCR beta chain sequence along with its context. Its cognate antigen is unknown. With the read ending 3 residues before the CDR3 end, the germline J gene is used to fill in that end. Recipients received nonmyeloablative bone marrow transplants from related graft donors, with transient mixed chimerism. Unstimulated regulatory T cells (CD4+CD25+CD127-), CD4+CD25- non-regulatory cells, CD4 and CD8 cells were FACS-sorted from thawed PBMCs. This record comes from a study of Tregs in tolerant kidney transplant recipients. Study conclusions and caveats: The most relevant donor-specific Treg TCRbeta repertoire apparently came from expansion with activated donor B cells. Biological reproducibility was not directly addressed in this study.

Assay: immunoSEQ multiplex PCR; the TCRdb copy retains only in-frame clones and omits some. Found here are roughly 25,000 clones; the top ten clones hold approximately 4.1%. This CDR3 comprises 14 residues. V dropped 6 bases and J dropped 6; count of bases not matched to a gene: 4. CDR1 is LNHDA and CDR2 is SQIVND in the germline V gene (reference sequence). The chain carries TRBV19 and TRBJ1-5; TRBD1 matches 11 bases. The clonotype was recovered from a human patient who received a combined kidney and bone marrow transplant. Some T cells may be transferred from the graft donor. The sequencing used CD4+ T cells from blood (PBMCs), collected 6 months after the transplant. The CDR3 sequence is CASSRTGGVQPQHF. CDR3 DNA (partial): TGTGCCAGTAGCCGGACAGGGGGCGTTCAGCCC.